One and the same sample provided the 21 T cell receptor beta chains below, sequenced in a study of T cell clones after liver transplantation. Only in-frame clones appear in the TCRdb table, and some are missing; sequencing was by immunoSEQ multiplex PCR. The data hold tens of thousands of clones, with 80% to 85% observed a single time. The starting material was CD4+ T cells from blood, obtained roughly 3.5 years after liver transplant. The receptor set was obtained from a human patient who received a liver transplant. The graft donor may have contributed some T cells.

Only one count was recorded for this clone. V usage is TRBV14 and J usage is TRBJ1-2; D is unresolved. V lost 0 bases, J lost 3 bases, and 8 bases lay in between. CDR3 length: 14 residues. Germline-derived CDR1 and CDR2 are SGHDN and FVKESK. CDR3 loop: CASSQEGGYYGYTF. CDR3 nucleotide sequence: TGTGCCAGCAGCCAAGAGGGAGGTTACTATGGCTACACCTTC.

A single count supports this clone. V gene TRBV19 combines with J gene TRBJ2-1; D remains ambiguous. Germline V gene lookup returns CDR1 LNHDA and CDR2 SQIVND (reference sequence). Trimming took off 1 base at V and 7 bases at J, with 11 bases between the two ends. The CDR3 has 14 residues. CDR3: CASSIVRLRNEQFF. In DNA, the CDR3 is TGTGCCAGTAGTATAGTCAGACTCCGGAATGAGCAGTTCTTC.

This chain joins TRBV7-8 and TRBJ2-1, with TRBD2 matching over 7 bases. Germline assignment: CDR1 SGHVS and CDR2 FQNEAQ. This CDR3 contains 15 residues. The J segment lost 6 bases and the V segment lost 3 bases, leaving 8 bases of the junction unmatched. The DNA of the CDR3 is TGTGCCAGCAGCTTCCTTCGGGAGGAGGGCAATGAGCAGTTCTTC. Translation: CASSFLREEGNEQFF. The full variable domain, rest sourced from reference TRBV7-8 and TRBJ2-1, is GAGVSQSPRYKVAKRGQDVALRCDPISGHVSLFWYQQALGQGPEFLTYFQNEAQLDKSGLPSDRFFAERPEGSVSTLKIQRTQQEDSAVYLCASSFLREEGNEQFFGPGTRLTVL.

The rearrangement uses TRBV5-8 and TRBJ2-7, with 14 bases identical to TRBD2. Germline CDR1 and CDR2: SGHTS and YDEGEE. V lost 5 bases to trimming and J lost 2 bases; unmatched junction nucleotides: 6. This CDR3 has 16 residues. The CDR3 DNA reads TGTGCCAGCAGTTCAAGGACTAGCGGGAGGACCTACGAGCAGTACTTC. This translates into CASSSRTSGRTYEQYF.

Here the CDR3 DNA reads TGTGCCAGCAGTCCCCAAGGGTCCCTAAATCAGCCCCAGCATTTT. Protein product: CASSPQGSLNQPQHF. This chain connects TRBV6-1 to TRBJ1-5; D is uncertain. The germline V gene encodes CDR1 MNHNS and CDR2 SASEGT. V shed 5 bases and J shed 4 bases, with 15 bases lying between them. The CDR3 is 15 amino acids.

The CDR3 loop reads CASRDPSGSSDFNEQFF. The CDR3 DNA reads TGTGCCAGCAGGGATCCTAGCGGATCTTCAGATTTCAATGAGCAGTTCTTC. J is TRBJ2-1 and V is TRBV7-9; 7 nucleotides match TRBD2. The V gene end was trimmed by 6 bases and the J gene end by 6 bases; junction bases not matched to a gene: 17. Looked up from germline, CDR1 is SEHNR and CDR2 is FQNEAQ (reference sequence). The CDR3 loop spans 17 amino acids.

V usage is TRBV27 and J usage is TRBJ2-3; D ambiguous. The V end was cut by 2 bases, the J end by 0 bases, with 15 bases between. This CDR3 comprises 17 residues. Germline CDR1 MNHEY, CDR2 SMNVEV (reference sequence). The CDR3 nucleotides read TGTGCCAGCAGTTTACCCCGCGGCAGTAAAAGCACAGATACGCAGTATTTT. Translation: CASSLPRGSKSTDTQYF.

Regarding this clone: Different DNA sequences within this sample yield the same CDR3. V is TRBV5-1 and J is TRBJ2-1; D possibly uses TRBD1 or TRBD2 (5 bases each). Trimming took 0 bases from V and 2 from J, leaving 9 bases between them. This CDR3 is 15 amino acids long. CDR1 is SGHRS, CDR2 YFSETQ, per germline. Here the CDR3 reads CASSLGEGPYNEQFF. DNA for the CDR3: TGCGCCAGCAGCTTGGGAGAGGGACCCTACAATGAGCAGTTCTTC.

This clone was recorded once. The chain links TRBV28 to TRBJ1-3; no clear D gene. The CDR3 is 16 residues long. Germline V gene lookup returns CDR1 MDHEN and CDR2 SYDVKM. Trimming removed 3 bases at V and 0 bases at J, with 12 bases between. CDR3 sequence (DNA): TGTGCCAGCAGTTTGGGTGGGGTACTCTCTGGAAACACCATATATTTT. Amino acids: CASSLGGVLSGNTIYF. The variable domain in full, with the rest retrieved from reference TRBV28 and TRBJ1-3, is DVKVTQSSRYLVKRTGEKVFLECVQDMDHENMFWYRQDPGLGLRLIYFSYDVKMKEKGDIPEGYSVSREKKERFSLILESASTNQTSMYLCASSLGGVLSGNTIYFGEGSWLTVV.

The gene calls are TRBV19 and TRBJ2-1; the D is unclear. The V end lost 6 bases, the J end lost 2 bases, and 11 bases lay between the germline ends. The CDR3 consists of 14 residues. The germline CDR1 and CDR2 sequences are LNHDA and SQIVND (reference sequence). The CDR3 reads CASRDPRAYNEQFF. The CDR3 DNA follows: TGTGCCAGTAGAGACCCCCGGGCCTACAATGAGCAGTTCTTC.

This clone was counted a single time. The gene calls are TRBV6-5 and TRBJ1-2, with TRBD1 matching over 10 bases. CDR3 size: 14 residues. V lost 2 bases, J lost 7 bases, and 4 bases stayed unmatched. The germline CDR1 and CDR2 sequences are MNHEY and SVGAGI. The CDR3: CASSYQGQGPGYTF. The CDR3 bases are TGTGCCAGCAGTTACCAGGGACAGGGGCCTGGCTACACCTTC.

The rearrangement joins TRBV5-1 to TRBJ2-7; D remains unclear. The CDR3 contains 13 residues. Germline assignment: CDR1 SGHRS and CDR2 YFSETQ. V lost 2 bases and J 1 base, leaving 7 bases between the germline ends. CDR3 amino acids: CASSFLVSYEQYF. The CDR3 DNA reads as TGCGCCAGCAGCTTTCTAGTATCCTACGAGCAGTACTTC.

This sequence joins TRBV7-8 and TRBJ1-5; no definite D call. The germline V and J ends were trimmed by 0 bases and 4 bases, with 10 bases remaining between them. CDR3 length: 15 amino acids. Looked up from germline, CDR1 is SGHVS and CDR2 is FQNEAQ. CDR3 loop: CASSLAKQTNQPQHF. DNA of the CDR3: TGTGCCAGCAGCTTAGCTAAACAAACAAATCAGCCCCAGCATTTT.

This rearrangement joins TRBV4-3 to TRBJ2-1; the match to TRBD2 covers 14 bases. CDR3 size: 18 residues. Germline CDR1 reads LGHNA; CDR2 reads YSLEER. Losses at the gene ends were 2 bases for V and 4 bases for J; bases not matched to a gene: 7. CDR3 loop: CASSQRLAGGPGYNEQFF. The CDR3 DNA reads as TGCGCCAGCAGCCAAAGACTAGCGGGAGGGCCAGGGTACAATGAGCAGTTCTTC.

This chain links TRBV7-3 with TRBJ2-2; 14 bases agree with TRBD2. Germline lookup yields CDR1 SGHTA and CDR2 FQGTGA. The CDR3 sequence is 16 residues long. Unmatched junction bases numbered 2, after V lost 3 bases and J lost 5 bases. The CDR3 reads CASSFGTSGSTGELFF. In DNA, the CDR3 is TGTGCCAGCAGCTTTGGGACTAGCGGGAGTACCGGGGAGCTGTTTTTT.

This chain uses TRBV11-3 with TRBJ2-3; TRBD1 matches 7 bases. CDR1 and CDR2 (germline): SGHNT, YENEEA. V trimming: 4 bases; J trimming: 2 bases; junction bases outside the gene matches: 3. This CDR3 contains 14 residues. The chain's CDR3 is CASSSGQITDTQYF. CDR3 bases: TGTGCCAGCAGCTCGGGACAGATCACAGATACGCAGTATTTT.

The V call is TRBV18, the J call TRBJ2-5; TRBD2 might be the D (5 bases). V was cut by 6 bases and J by 3 bases, with 11 bases left in between. CDR1 is KGHSH, CDR2 LQKENI, per germline. The CDR3 has 13 amino acids. The CDR3 region is CASSSNSEETQYF. CDR3 DNA sequence: TGTGCCAGCTCCTCCAATAGCGAAGAGACCCAGTACTTC.

This rearrangement joins TRBV2 to TRBJ2-7, with TRBD1 identical over 8 bases. With V trimmed by 5 bases and J by 3 bases, 6 bases remained unmatched. Germline lookup yields CDR1 SNHLY and CDR2 FYNNEI. The CDR3 sequence is 14 residues long. The CDR3 bases are TGTGCCAGCAGTACCGGGACAGGTATCTACGAGCAGTACTTC. It is translated as CASSTGTGIYEQYF.

V and J are TRBV28 and TRBJ2-5; D is unclear. The CDR3 loop spans 13 amino acids. Germline V lookup: CDR1 MDHEN, CDR2 SYDVKM. Deletions cut 6 bases from V and 0 bases from J, with 8 bases between. CDR3 in amino acids: CASSPHNQETQYF. DNA of the CDR3: TGTGCCAGCAGCCCACACAACCAAGAGACCCAGTACTTC.

This clone was detected once. The V and J genes are TRBV7-2 and TRBJ2-1; no reliable D call. CDR1 and CDR2 (germline): SGHTA, FQGNSA. The CDR3 spans 16 residues. V dropped 0 bases and J dropped 0 bases, with 9 bases sitting between them. Written as DNA, the CDR3 is TGTGCCAGCAGCTTAGCGGGCCTCTTCTCCTACAATGAGCAGTTCTTC. Translated: CASSLAGLFSYNEQFF.

The chain combines TRBV5-1 with TRBJ2-7; D is ambiguous. The CDR3 loop spans 14 amino acids. Germline V gives CDR1 SGHRS, CDR2 YFSETQ. V was trimmed by 0 bases and J by 3 bases, leaving 10 bases between them. DNA of the CDR3: TGCGCCAGCAGCTTGGTCCCCAGCAACTACGAGCAGTACTTC. Translated, it gives CASSLVPSNYEQYF.